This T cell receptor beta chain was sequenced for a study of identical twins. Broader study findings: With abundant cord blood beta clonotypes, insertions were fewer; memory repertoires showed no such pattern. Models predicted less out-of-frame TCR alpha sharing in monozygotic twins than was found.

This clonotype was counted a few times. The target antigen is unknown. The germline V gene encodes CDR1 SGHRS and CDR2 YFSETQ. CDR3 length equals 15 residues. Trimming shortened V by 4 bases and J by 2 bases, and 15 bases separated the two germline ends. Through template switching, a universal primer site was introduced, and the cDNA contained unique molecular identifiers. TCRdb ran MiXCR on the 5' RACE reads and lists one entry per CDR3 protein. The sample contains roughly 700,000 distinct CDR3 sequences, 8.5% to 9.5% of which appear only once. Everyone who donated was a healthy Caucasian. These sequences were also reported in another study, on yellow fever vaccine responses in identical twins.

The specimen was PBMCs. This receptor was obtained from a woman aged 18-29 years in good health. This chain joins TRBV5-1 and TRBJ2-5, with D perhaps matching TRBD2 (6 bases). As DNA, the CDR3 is TGCGCCAGCAGCGGGGGTATGGCGGGGCAAGAGACCCAGTACTTC. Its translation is CASSGGMAGQETQYF.